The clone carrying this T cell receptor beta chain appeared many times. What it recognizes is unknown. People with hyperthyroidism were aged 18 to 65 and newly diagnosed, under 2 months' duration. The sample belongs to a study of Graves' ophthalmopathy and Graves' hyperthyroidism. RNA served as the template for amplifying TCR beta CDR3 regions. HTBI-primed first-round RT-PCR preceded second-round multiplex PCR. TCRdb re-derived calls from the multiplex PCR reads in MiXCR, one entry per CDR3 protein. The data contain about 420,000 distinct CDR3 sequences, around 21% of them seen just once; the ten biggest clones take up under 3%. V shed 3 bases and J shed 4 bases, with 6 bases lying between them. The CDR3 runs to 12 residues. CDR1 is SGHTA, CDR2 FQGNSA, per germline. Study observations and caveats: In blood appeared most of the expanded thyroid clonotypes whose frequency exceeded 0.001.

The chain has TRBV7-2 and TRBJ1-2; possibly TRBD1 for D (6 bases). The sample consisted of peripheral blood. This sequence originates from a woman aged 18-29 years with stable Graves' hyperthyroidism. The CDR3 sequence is CASSLTGYGYTF. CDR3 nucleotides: TGTGCCAGCAGCTTGACAGGCTATGGCTACACCTTC.